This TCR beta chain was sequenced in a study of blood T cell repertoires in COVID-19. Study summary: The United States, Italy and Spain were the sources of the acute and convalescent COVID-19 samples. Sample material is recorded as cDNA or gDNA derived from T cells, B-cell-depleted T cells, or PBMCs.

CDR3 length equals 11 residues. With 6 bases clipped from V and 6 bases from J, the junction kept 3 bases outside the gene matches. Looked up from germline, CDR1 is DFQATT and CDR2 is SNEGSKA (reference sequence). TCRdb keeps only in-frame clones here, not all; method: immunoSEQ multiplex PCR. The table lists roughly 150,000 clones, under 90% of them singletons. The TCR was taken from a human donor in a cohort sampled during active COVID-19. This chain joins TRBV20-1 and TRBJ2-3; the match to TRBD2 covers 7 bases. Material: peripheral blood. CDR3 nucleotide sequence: TGCAGTGCAGAAGCGGGGGATACGCAGTATTTT. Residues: CSAEAGDTQYF.